These T cell receptor beta chains were read from a single sample in a study of control samples from healthy donors and cancer patients. TCRdb's table, derived via immunoSEQ multiplex PCR, lists solely in-frame clones and lacks some. The table records 130,000 or so clones, more than 80% of them present only once. Source material: blood. Every receptor here comes from a man aged 45-60 years in good health. The CDR3 runs from the conserved cysteine through the conserved F or W.

TRBV2	TRBJ1-2	CASTPEGSGYTF
TRBV5-4	TRBJ2-5	CASSSTDRDGQETQYF
TRBV19	TRBJ1-5	CASSKTGQYSNQPQHF
TRBV7-8	TRBJ1-3	CASSSETGSAGNTIYF
TRBV5-1	TRBJ1-1	CASSLATDRDTEAFF
TRBV12-5	TRBJ1-3	CASGLGANSGNTIYF
TRBV6-5	TRBJ2-3	CASSYWMGRPTDTQYF
TRBV9	TRBJ1-4	CASSPSDRSGEKLFF
TRBV19	TRBJ2-3	CASSIVGRTDTQYF
TRBV6-5	TRBJ1-6	CASTRWGDNSPLHF
TRBV30	TRBJ1-4	CAWSVGTVGEKLFF
TRBV18	TRBJ2-1	CASSPPSRTAYNEQFF
TRBV6-1	TRBJ1-2	CASSEGPYGYTF
TRBV19	TRBJ1-1	CASSFTGGGTEAFF
TRBV6-5	TRBJ2-4	CASSHYGQGKNIQYF
TRBV11-2	TRBJ2-3	CASSLDFFGRASTDTQYF
TRBV2	TRBJ1-1	CATRGPNGMNTEAFF
TRBV19	TRBJ1-4	CASSKTGVTNEKLFF
TRBV27	TRBJ2-1	CASSPTGYNEQFF
TRBV5-5	TRBJ1-5	CASSQTLQGWDSNQPQHF
TRBV9	TRBJ2-5	CASSVWGRETQYF
TRBV9	TRBJ1-1	CASSRQGTMNTEAFF